This TCR delta chain was identified during a study of delta chains in infants with herpesvirus infections. Reverse transcription of PBMC RNA used primers specific for the gamma and delta chains. TCRdb redid clone calling on the RT-PCR reads using CATT. This sample carries 1,400 or so delta-chain clones, 6.9% of them seen once, and the ten largest clones take under 10%. By share, this clone counts as medium-sized (0.01 to 0.1%). In germline, CDR1 is TSWWSYY, CDR2 QGS. The CDR3 is made up of 26 amino acids. V lost 0 bases and J lost 2; bases outside the gene matches: 31. The starting material was peripheral blood, obtained at time point 1 of longitudinal follow-up. This clonotype originated in a human donor who was a Ugandan infant, either HIV-exposed or HIV-unexposed (not recorded which). The chain couples TRDV1 to TRDJ1; TRDD3 matches 12 bases. Here the CDR3 reads CALGELRRPECSPLGDTKVRTDKLIF. CDR3 coding DNA: TGTGCTCTTGGGGAACTCCGTAGACCTGAATGTTCTCCACTGGGGGATACTAAGGTCAGGACCGATAAACTCATCTTT.